Listed below are T cell receptor beta chains from one sample, sequenced in a study of beta chain features in type 1 diabetes. Only in-frame clones appear in the TCRdb table, and some are missing; sequencing was by immunoSEQ multiplex PCR. The sample lists around 250,000 clones; roughly 13% were seen once. The specimen sequenced was naive CD4+ T cells from blood. All receptors come from a man aged 25-40 years with type 1 diabetes. Each CDR3 is given with its conserved first and last residue. The order of the fields is J gene, V gene, CDR3 protein.

J: TRBJ1-1; V: TRBV7-9; CDR3: CASSTDRGTEAFF
J: TRBJ2-5; V: TRBV7-8; CDR3: CASSLTPSLETQYF
J: TRBJ2-7; V: TRBV6-5; CDR3: CASRVETGHYEQYF
J: TRBJ2-5; V: TRBV7-2; CDR3: CASSFGGRETQYF
J: TRBJ1-2; V: TRBV5-1; CDR3: CASSLAPGQVGYTF
J: TRBJ2-7; V: TRBV29-1; CDR3: CSVDAGAGSSYEQYF
J: TRBJ1-2; V: TRBV2; CDR3: CASRAQGSYGYTF
J: TRBJ2-3; V: TRBV18; CDR3: CASSPPRAGFTDTQYF
J: TRBJ1-5; V: TRBV7-9; CDR3: CASSPSGASNQPQHF
J: TRBJ1-1; V: TRBV7-9; CDR3: CASRHFRDRGNTEAFF
J: TRBJ1-5; V: TRBV19; CDR3: CASSPTGQSNQPQHF
J: TRBJ1-4; V: TRBV29-1; CDR3: CSVAPGVGSEKLFF
J: TRBJ2-1; V: TRBV4-1; CDR3: CASSQDGASTVRSNEQFF
J: TRBJ2-7; V: TRBV11-2; CDR3: CASSLAQAYEQYF
J: TRBJ2-1; V: TRBV11-2; CDR3: CASSFVRGNNEQFF
J: TRBJ2-4; V: TRBV10-2; CDR3: CASSGRKNIQYF
J: TRBJ2-5; V: TRBV12-5; CDR3: CASGLVSGTQYF